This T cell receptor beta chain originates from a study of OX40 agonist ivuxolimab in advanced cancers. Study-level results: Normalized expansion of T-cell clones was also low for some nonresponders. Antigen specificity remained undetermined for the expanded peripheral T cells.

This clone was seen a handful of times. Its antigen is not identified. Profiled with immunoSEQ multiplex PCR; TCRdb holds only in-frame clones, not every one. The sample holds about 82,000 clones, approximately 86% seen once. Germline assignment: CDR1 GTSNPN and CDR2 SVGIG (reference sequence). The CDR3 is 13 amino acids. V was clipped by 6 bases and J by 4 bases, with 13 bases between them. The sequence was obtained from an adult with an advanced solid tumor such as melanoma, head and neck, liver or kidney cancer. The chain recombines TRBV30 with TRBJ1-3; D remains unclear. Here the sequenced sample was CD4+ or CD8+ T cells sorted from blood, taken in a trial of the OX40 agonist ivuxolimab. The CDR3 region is CACGKSMGNTIYF. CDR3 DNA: TGTGCCTGTGGGAAATCTATGGGAAACACCATATATTTT.